This entry lists 4 T cell receptor beta chains sequenced from one sample in a study of OX40 agonist ivuxolimab in advanced cancers. The data were produced by immunoSEQ multiplex PCR, yet TCRdb's version contains in-frame clones alone and is incomplete. This sample has about 63,000 clones; around 87% occur once, and the top ten carry under 14%. Specimen: CD4+ or CD8+ T cells sorted from blood, collected in a trial of the OX40 agonist ivuxolimab. These receptors all stem from an adult with an advanced solid tumor such as melanoma, head and neck, liver or kidney cancer.

V and J are TRBV6-5 and TRBJ2-1, with 13 bases identical to TRBD2. With 6 bases clipped from V and 7 bases from J, the junction kept 6 bases outside the gene matches. CDR3 length: 15 residues. The germline gives CDR1 MNHEY, CDR2 SVGAGI. CDR3 bases: TGTGCCAGCAGAACTAGCGGGGGGGCTTATAATGAGCAGTTCTTC. This gives the protein CASRTSGGAYNEQFF.

This sequence joins TRBV4-1 and TRBJ1-4, with no clear D. The CDR3 is 14 amino acids. Germline V CDR1 and CDR2: MGHRA, YSYEKL. V dropped 4 bases and J dropped 5 bases, with 11 bases sitting between them. The CDR3 DNA follows: TGCGCCAGCAGCCGCTCCGGGCCCAATGAAAAACTGTTTTTT. It yields the protein CASSRSGPNEKLFF.

The chain combines TRBV5-4 with TRBJ1-3; D possibly corresponds to TRBD1 (5 bases). Per germline, CDR1 SGHNT and CDR2 YYREEE (reference sequence). Trimming left V 4 bases short and J 0 bases short, with 11 bases between. CDR3 length equals 15 residues. CDR3 bases: TGTGCCAGCAGCCAGGGATGGAACTCTGGAAACACCATATATTTT. This encodes CASSQGWNSGNTIYF.

J is TRBJ1-4 and V is TRBV6-5; TRBD1 matches 8 bases. The CDR3 is made up of 13 amino acids. The V segment lost 6 bases and the J segment 5 bases; nucleotides outside the gene matches: 2. The germline V gene has CDR1 MNHEY and CDR2 SVGAGI. CDR3 DNA sequence: TGTGCCAGCAGCCGGACAGGGAATGAAAAACTGTTTTTT. It is translated as CASSRTGNEKLFF.